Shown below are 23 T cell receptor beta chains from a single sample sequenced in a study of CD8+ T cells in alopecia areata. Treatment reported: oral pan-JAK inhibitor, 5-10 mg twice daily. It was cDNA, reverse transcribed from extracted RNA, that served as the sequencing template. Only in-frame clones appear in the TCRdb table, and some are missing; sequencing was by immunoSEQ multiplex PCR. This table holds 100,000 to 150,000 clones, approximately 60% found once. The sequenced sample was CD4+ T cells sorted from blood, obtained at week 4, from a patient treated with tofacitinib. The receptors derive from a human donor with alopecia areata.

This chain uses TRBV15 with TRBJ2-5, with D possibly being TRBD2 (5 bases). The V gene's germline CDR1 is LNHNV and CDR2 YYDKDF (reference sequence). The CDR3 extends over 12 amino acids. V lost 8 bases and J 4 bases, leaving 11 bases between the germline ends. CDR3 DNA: TGTGCCACCGCTCGTGGAGGAGAGACCCAGTACTTC. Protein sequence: CATARGGETQYF.

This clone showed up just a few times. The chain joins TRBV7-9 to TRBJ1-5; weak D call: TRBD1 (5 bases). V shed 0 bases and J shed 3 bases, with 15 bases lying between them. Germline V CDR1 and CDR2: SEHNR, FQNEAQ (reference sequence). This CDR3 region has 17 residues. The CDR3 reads CASSLAVGQGNNQPQHF. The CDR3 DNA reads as TGTGCCAGCAGCTTAGCCGTGGGCCAGGGTAACAATCAGCCCCAGCATTTT.

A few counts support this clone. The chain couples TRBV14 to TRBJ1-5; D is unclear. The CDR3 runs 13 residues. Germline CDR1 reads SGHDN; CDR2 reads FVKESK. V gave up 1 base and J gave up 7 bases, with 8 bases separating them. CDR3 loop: CASSQAWSQPQHF. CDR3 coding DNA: TGTGCCAGCAGCCAAGCATGGTCCCAGCCCCAGCATTTT.

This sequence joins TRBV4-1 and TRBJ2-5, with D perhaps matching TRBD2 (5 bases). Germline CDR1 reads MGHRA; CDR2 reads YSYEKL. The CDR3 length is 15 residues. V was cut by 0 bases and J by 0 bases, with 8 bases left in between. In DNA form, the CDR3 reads TGCGCCAGCAGCCAAGACGGGGTAAACCAAGAGACCCAGTACTTC. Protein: CASSQDGVNQETQYF.

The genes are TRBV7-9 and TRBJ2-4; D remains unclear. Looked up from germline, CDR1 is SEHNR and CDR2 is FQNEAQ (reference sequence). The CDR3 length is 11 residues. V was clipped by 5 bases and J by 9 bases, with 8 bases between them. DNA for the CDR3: TGTGCCAGCAGCAGCAGTAGCATTCAGTACTTC. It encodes CASSSSSIQYF.

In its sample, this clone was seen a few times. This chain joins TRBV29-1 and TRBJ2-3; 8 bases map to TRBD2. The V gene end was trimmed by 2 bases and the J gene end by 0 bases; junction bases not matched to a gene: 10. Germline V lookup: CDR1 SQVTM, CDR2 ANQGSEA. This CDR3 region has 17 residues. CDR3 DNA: TGCAGCGTTGAACTGGGACGGGGGGGGTCTAGCACAGATACGCAGTATTTT. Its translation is CSVELGRGGSSTDTQYF.

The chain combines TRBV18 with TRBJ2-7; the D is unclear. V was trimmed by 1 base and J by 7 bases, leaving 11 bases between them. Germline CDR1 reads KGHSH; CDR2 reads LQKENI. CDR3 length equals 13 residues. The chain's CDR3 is CASSPLGFGEQYF. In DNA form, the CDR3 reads TGTGCCAGCTCACCACTGGGGTTTGGAGAGCAGTACTTC.

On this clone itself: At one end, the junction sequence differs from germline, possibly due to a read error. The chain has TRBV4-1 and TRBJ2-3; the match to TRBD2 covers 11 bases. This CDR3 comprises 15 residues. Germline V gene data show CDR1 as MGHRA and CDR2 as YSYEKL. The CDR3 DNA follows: TGTGCCAGCAGCCAAGTTAGCGGGAGGGCAGATACGCAGTATTTT. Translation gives CASSQVSGRADTQYF.

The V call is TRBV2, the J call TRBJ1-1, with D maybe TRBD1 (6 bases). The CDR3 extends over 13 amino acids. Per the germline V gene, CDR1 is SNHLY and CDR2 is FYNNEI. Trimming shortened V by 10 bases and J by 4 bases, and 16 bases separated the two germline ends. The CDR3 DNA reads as TGTGCCAACCGGGGGCCGCTAGGCACTGAAGCTTTCTTT. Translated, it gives CANRGPLGTEAFF. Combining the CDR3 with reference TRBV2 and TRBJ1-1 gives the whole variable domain EPEVTQTPSHQVTQMGQEVILRCVPISNHLYFYWYRQILGQKVEFLVSFYNNEISEKSEIFDDQFSVERPDGSNFTLKIRSTKLEDSAMYFCANRGPLGTEAFFGQGTRLTVV.

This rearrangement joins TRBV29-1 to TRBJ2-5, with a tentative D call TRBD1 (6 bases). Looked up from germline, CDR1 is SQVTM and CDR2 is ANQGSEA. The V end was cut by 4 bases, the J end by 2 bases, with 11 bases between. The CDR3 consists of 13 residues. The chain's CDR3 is CSVAPGAQETQYF. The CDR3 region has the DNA TGCAGCGTTGCCCCAGGGGCACAAGAGACCCAGTACTTC.

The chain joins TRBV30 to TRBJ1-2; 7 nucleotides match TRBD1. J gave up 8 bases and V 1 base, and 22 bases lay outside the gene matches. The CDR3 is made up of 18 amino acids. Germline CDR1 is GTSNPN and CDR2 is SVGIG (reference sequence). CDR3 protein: CAWSGLLRGRVRHGGYTF. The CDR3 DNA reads TGTGCCTGGAGTGGCTTGTTAAGGGGGCGCGTTCGACACGGAGGCTACACCTTC.

The CDR3, as DNA: TGCGCCAGCAGTCAAGACTTGGCGGGAGGGGTATCCAAAAACATTCAGTACTTC. It yields the protein CASSQDLAGGVSKNIQYF. This chain uses TRBV23-1 with TRBJ2-4, with TRBD2 matching 9 bases. TRBV23-1 qualifies as an ORF whose function is uncertain. CDR3 length equals 18 residues. V shed 2 bases and J 2 bases; nucleotides not matched to a gene: 10.

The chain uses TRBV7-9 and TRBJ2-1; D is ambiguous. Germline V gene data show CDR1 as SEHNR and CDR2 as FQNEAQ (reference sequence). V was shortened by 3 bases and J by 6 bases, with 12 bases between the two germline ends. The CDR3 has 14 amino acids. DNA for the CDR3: TGTGCCAGCAGCTTCTCGCTCCCCGGCAATGAGCAGTTCTTC. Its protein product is CASSFSLPGNEQFF.

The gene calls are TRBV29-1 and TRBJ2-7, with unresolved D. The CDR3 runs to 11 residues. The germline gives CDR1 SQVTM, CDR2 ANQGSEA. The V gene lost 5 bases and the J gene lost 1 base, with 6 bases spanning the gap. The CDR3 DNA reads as TGCAGCGTTACTGGATCCTACGAGCAGTACTTC. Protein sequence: CSVTGSYEQYF.

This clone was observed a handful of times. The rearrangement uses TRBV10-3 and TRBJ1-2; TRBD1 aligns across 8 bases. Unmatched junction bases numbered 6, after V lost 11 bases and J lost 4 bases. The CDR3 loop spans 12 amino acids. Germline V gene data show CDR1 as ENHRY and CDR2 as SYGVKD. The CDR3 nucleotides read TGTGCCGTCGGACAGGGATCCTATGGCTACACCTTC. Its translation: CAVGQGSYGYTF.

Written as DNA, the CDR3 is TGCAGCGTCGGGGGACAGCTCAATCAGCCCCAGCATTTT. Its translation: CSVGGQLNQPQHF. V usage is TRBV29-1 and J usage is TRBJ1-5; 7 bases align to TRBD1. V lost 6 bases to trimming and J lost 3 bases; unmatched junction nucleotides: 5. Germline CDR1 is SQVTM and CDR2 is ANQGSEA. CDR3 length equals 13 residues.

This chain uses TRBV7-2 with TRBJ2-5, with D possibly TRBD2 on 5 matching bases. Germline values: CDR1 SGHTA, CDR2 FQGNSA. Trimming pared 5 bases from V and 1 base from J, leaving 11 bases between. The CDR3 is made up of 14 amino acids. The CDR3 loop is CASSPVALQETQYF. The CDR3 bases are TGTGCCAGCAGCCCCGTAGCGCTCCAAGAGACCCAGTACTTC.

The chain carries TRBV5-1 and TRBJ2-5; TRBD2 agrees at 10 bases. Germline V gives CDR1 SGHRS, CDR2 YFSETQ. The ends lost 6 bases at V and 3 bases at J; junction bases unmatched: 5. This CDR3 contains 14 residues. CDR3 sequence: CASKAGGTEETQYF. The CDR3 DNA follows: TGCGCCAGCAAAGCGGGAGGGACCGAAGAGACCCAGTACTTC.

The CDR3 loop is CASSYPPQRHGYTF. In nucleotides, the CDR3 is TGTGCCAGCAGTTACCCGCCCCAGAGGCATGGCTACACCTTC. The V and J genes are TRBV6-5 and TRBJ1-2; D gene unclear. V gave up 2 bases and J gave up 6 bases, with 13 bases separating them. Germline V lookup: CDR1 MNHEY, CDR2 SVGAGI. This CDR3 has 14 residues.

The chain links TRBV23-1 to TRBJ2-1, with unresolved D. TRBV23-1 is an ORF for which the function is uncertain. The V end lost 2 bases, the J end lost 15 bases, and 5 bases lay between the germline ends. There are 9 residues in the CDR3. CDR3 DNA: TGCGCCAGCAGTCAAGTGGCGTTCTTC. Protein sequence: CASSQVAFF.

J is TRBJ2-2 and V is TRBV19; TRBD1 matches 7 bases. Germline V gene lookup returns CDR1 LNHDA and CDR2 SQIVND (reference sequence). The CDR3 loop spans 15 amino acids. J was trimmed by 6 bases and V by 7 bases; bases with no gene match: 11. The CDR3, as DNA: TGTGCCAGTAAATTTTACAGGGGAGACCCCGGGGAGCTGTTTTTT. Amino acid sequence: CASKFYRGDPGELFF.

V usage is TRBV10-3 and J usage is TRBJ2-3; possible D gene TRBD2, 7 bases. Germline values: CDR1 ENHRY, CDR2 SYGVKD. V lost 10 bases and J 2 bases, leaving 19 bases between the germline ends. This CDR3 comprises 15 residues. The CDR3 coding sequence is TGTGCCACCGAAACAGGGAGGGTCGCCACAGATACGCAGTATTTT. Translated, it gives CATETGRVATDTQYF.

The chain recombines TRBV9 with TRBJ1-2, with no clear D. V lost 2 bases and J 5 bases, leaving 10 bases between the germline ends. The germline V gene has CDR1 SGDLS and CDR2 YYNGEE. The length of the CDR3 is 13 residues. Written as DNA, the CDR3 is TGTGCCAGCAGCGTTGACCGCTCGTATGGCTACACCTTC. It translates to CASSVDRSYGYTF.